The clone carrying this T cell receptor (beta chain) has only one observation. Antigen unknown. The data stem from a study of early T cells in non-severe SARS-CoV-2 infection. Study background: Chains were unpaired, as sequencing was done on bulk RNA from unsorted whole blood.

Study-wide points: Comparison of clonotypes with VDJdb favored anti-spike CD8 responses while missing private and CD4 specificities.

Tagging with unique molecular identifiers was applied to individual cDNA molecules. TCRdb ran MiXCR on the 5' RACE reads and lists one entry per CDR3 protein. Among approximately 50,000 distinct CDR3 sequences listed, approximately 10% were seen once. CDR3 length: 10 residues. Germline V gives CDR1 MDHEN, CDR2 SYDVKM. V lost 8 bases and J 3 bases, leaving 5 bases between the germline ends. This sequence originates from an adult who was a healthcare worker with PCR-confirmed SARS-CoV-2 infection or an uninfected control (not recorded which). Sequencing was done on a sample of whole blood. The chain links TRBV28 to TRBJ2-7; D is ambiguous. CDR3 sequence: CASGHYEQYF. The CDR3 DNA follows: TGTGCCAGCGGCCACTACGAGCAGTACTTC.